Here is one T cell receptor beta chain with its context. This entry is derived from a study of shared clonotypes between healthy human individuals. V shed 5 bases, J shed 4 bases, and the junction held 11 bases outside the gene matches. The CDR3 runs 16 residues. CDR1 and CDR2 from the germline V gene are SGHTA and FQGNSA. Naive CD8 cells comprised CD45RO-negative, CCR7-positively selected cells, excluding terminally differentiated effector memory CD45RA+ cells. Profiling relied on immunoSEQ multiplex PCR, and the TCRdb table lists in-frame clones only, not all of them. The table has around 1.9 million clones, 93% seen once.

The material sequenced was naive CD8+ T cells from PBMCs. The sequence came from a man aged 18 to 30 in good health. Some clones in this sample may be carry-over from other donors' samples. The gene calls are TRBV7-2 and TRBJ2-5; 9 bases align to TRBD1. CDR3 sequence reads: CASSQRPGQGSETQYF. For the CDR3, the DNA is TGTGCCAGCAGCCAAAGACCGGGACAGGGATCAGAGACCCAGTACTTC.